The rows below give T cell receptor beta chains drawn from one sample of a study of CD8+CD57+ T cells in acquired aplastic anemia. TCRdb itself ran the reads through MiXCR, one entry per CDR3 protein. The sample carries 150,000 to 200,000 distinct CDR3 sequences, roughly half recorded once. The sample consisted of sorted CD4+, CD8+, or CD8+CD57+ T cells (not recorded which) from PBMCs. The origin of the receptors is a human donor with aplastic anemia. The CDR3 runs from the conserved cysteine through the conserved F or W. Each record gives: clone size, D gene, J gene, V gene, CDR3 protein, CDR3 DNA. A D gene is named only where the DNA matches it firmly. The listing skips clone size in some rows; elsewhere it reads once, few, many or a size class.

clone size: .
D gene: TRBD2
J gene: TRBJ2-1
V gene: TRBV24-1
CDR3 protein: CATSDPGLVGSYNEQFF
CDR3 DNA: TGTGCCACCAGTGATCCCGGACTAGTTGGCTCCTACAATGAGCAGTTCTTC

clone size: many
D gene: TRBD1
J gene: TRBJ2-1
V gene: TRBV5-1
CDR3 protein: CASSRLNRGNEQFF
CDR3 DNA: TGCGCCAGCAGCCGACTAAACAGGGGCAATGAGCAGTTCTTC

clone size: once
D gene: TRBD2
J gene: TRBJ2-7
V gene: TRBV2
CDR3 protein: CAIIARGGPYEQYF
CDR3 DNA: TGTGCTATTATCGCACGGGGGGGGCCTTACGAGCAGTACTTC

clone size: .
D gene: .
J gene: TRBJ1-5
V gene: TRBV5-1
CDR3 protein: CASSLGDGVGNQPQHF
CDR3 DNA: TGCGCCAGCAGCTTGGGGGACGGGGTGGGAAATCAGCCCCAGCATTTT

clone size: few
D gene: TRBD1
J gene: TRBJ2-7
V gene: TRBV19
CDR3 protein: CASSEQGVSHEQYF
CDR3 DNA: TGTGCCAGTAGTGAACAGGGGGTTAGTCACGAGCAGTACTTC

clone size: .
D gene: .
J gene: TRBJ1-4
V gene: TRBV6-1
CDR3 protein: CTPGPRGEGKLFF
CDR3 DNA: TGTACCCCGGGCCCTCGAGGCGAGGGCAAACTGTTTTTT

clone size: .
D gene: .
J gene: TRBJ2-7
V gene: TRBV25-1
CDR3 protein: CASSARDLSAGEQYF
CDR3 DNA: TGTGCCAGCAGTGCTAGAGATTTAAGCGCAGGCGAGCAGTACTTC

clone size: few
D gene: .
J gene: TRBJ1-1
V gene: TRBV10-3
CDR3 protein: CAISDVRLNTEAFF
CDR3 DNA: TGTGCCATCAGTGATGTCAGGCTGAACACTGAAGCTTTCTTT

clone size: .
D gene: .
J gene: TRBJ2-6
V gene: TRBV24-1
CDR3 protein: CATSRSPGANVLTF
CDR3 DNA: TGTGCCACCAGCCGGTCGCCTGGGGCCAACGTCCTGACTTTC

clone size: few
D gene: TRBD2
J gene: TRBJ2-1
V gene: TRBV12-3/TRBV12-4
CDR3 protein: CAGSFIGGSSYNEQFF
CDR3 DNA: TGTGCCGGCAGTTTTATCGGGGGGTCATCCTACAATGAGCAGTTCTTC

clone size: .
D gene: .
J gene: TRBJ1-1
V gene: TRBV15
CDR3 protein: CATSSETVGTEAFF
CDR3 DNA: TGTGCCACCAGCAGTGAAACGGTGGGGACTGAAGCTTTCTTT

clone size: .
D gene: TRBD1
J gene: TRBJ1-4
V gene: TRBV19
CDR3 protein: CASSLRQGDEKLFF
CDR3 DNA: TGTGCCAGTAGCCTTAGACAGGGGGATGAAAAACTGTTTTTT